This T cell receptor (beta chain) is from a study of identical twins. cDNA carried unique molecular identifiers, and a universal primer site was added by template switching. TCRdb analysed the 5' RACE reads with MiXCR anew, one entry per CDR3 protein. Among about 390,000 distinct CDR3 sequences, 9% were seen once, and the ten largest hold roughly 8.7%. The CDR3 loop spans 16 amino acids. Losses at the gene ends were 5 bases for V and 5 bases for J; bases not matched to a gene: 11. Only a few counts were recorded for this clonotype. The chain carries TRBV12-3 or TRBV12-4 and TRBJ2-1, with TRBD2 matching over 8 bases. The clonotype was recovered from a woman in her forties or fifties in good health. Sequencing used naive T cells sorted from blood. CDR3 sequence: CASSPWERETNNEQFF. The CDR3 region has the DNA TGTGCCAGCAGTCCTTGGGAGCGGGAGACGAACAATGAGCAGTTCTTC.